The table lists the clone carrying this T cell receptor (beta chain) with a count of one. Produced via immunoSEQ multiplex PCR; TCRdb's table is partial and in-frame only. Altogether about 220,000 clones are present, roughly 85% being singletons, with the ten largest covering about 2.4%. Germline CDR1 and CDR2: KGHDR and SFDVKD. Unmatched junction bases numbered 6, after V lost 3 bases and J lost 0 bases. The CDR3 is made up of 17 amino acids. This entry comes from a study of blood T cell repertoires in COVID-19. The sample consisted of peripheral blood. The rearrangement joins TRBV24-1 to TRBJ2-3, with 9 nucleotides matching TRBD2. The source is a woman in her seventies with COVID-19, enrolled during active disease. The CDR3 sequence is CATSDHGGRESTDTQYF. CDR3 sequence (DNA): TGTGCCACCAGTGATCACGGCGGGAGGGAAAGCACAGATACGCAGTATTTT.